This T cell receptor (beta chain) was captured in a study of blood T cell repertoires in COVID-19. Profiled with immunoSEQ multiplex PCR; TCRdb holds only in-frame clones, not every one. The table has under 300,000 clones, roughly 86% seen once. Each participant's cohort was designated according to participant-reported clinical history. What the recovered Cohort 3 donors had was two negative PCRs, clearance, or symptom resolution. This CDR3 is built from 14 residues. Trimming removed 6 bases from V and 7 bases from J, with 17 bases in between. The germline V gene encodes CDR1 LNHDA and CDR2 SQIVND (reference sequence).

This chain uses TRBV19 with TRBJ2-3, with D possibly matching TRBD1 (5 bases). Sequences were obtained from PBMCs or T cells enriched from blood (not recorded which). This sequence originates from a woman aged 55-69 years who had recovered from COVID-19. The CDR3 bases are TGTGCCAGTAGAGACAGAGGATTTCTTTATACGCAGTATTTT. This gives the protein CASRDRGFLYTQYF.